These T cell receptor beta chains were read from a single sample in a study of cytomegalovirus exposure and HLA in healthy donors. Only in-frame clones appear in the TCRdb table, and some are missing; sequencing was by immunoSEQ multiplex PCR. Of 95,000 to 100,000 clones listed, 60% to 85% are singletons. Sequencing was done on a sample of PBMCs. The source of these receptors is a man in his forties or fifties in good health and CMV-seronegative. Both conserved end residues are part of each CDR3.

>TRBV5-1
CASSLTGLGDTGELFF
>TRBV5-1
CASSVGTENTGELFF
>TRBV5-6
CASSPAGRGRTHEQYF
>TRBV19
CASSSLVGSSYNEQFF
>TRBV6-5
CASRLSGTTYEQYF
>TRBV10-3
CAIRQYSNQPQHF
>TRBV15
CATSQTGAQNTEAFF
>TRBV6-5
CASSRDRVNSPLHF
>TRBV6-5
CASSSGFIDQPQHF
>TRBV7-2
CASSLGGQGSGQPQHF
>TRBV4-1
CASSQVPGQTGELFF
>TRBV27
CASSFIAGGFDTGELFF
>TRBV9
CASSARQGEELFF
>TRBV14
CASSQSKNMIQYF
>TRBV29-1
CSGVDRTSTDTQYF
>TRBV6-5
CASSLVDYRSGELFF
>TRBV28
CASRSPLAAGVYEQYF
>TRBV5-1
CASTDQGSYNEQFF
>TRBV7-9
CASSPGAGVVAGELFF
>TRBV20-1
CSAHIAREQYF
>TRBV28
CASSQVDQPQHF
>TRBV27
CASSLSVRGPQRYNEQFF